This T cell receptor (beta chain) was identified in a study of T cell responses to AZD1222 COVID-19 vaccine (TCRdb year 2021). Regarding the study in general: A total of about 230 trial participants underwent TCR sequencing, of whom around 200 received two doses of AZD1222 and about 25 received two doses of the MenACWY control vaccine. Trial participants were enrolled into age subgroups of 18-55, 56-69 and 70-plus years, which contained 148, 28 and 57 TCR-sequenced participants, respectively.

A few counts support this clone. Its binding antigen is unknown. Within one base of it there is no much larger clone, and no base qualities were kept. The CDR3 regions of human TCRbeta chains were subjected to immunosequencing. Regarding the original processing steps: TCRs in the repertoires were matched against a reference library of SARS-CoV-2-specific TCRs that had been generated with the MIRA antigen-specificity platform. Breadth was defined as the fraction of unique TCRs that were SARS-CoV-2-associated. Depth was defined as the fraction of total T cells that were SARS-CoV-2-associated. Using the MIRA data, each spike-specific TCR was mapped to the spike region that the TCR reacts to and placed in a CD4 or CD8 class. Log10-transformed breadth and depth values were compared by one-way ANOVA with Sidak's multiple comparisons tests. Entries here come from immuneACCESS through TCRdb and include only in-frame sequences with V and J called. Some clones fail to appear in such tables; in the studies checked, an unresolved V gene covers under half of the shortfall, and the cause of the remainder is unknown. V and J calls and clone size are copied from that table; D and trimming were computed from the DNA. In this sample the table shows roughly 180,000 clones, roughly nine tenths of which occur a single time. The ten largest account for 1% to 1.5% of the sample.

The time point label corresponds to: about 28 days (+/-7) after the second vaccine dose. AZD1222 recipients whose second dose came at about 4 weeks and those whose second dose came at about 12 weeks were combined into one group, since spike-specific TCR depth and breadth did not differ between the two schedules. Vaccinee samples were obtained from the UK trials COV001 and COV002, which included a single-blind randomized controlled phase 2/3 trial of AZD1222 (ChAdOx1 nCoV-19) in healthy adults. For TCRbeta chain sequencing, PBMC samples from trial participants were taken at day 0 and at day 28 after the second dose. What the work shows at the level of the full study, not this receptor alone: After two AZD1222 doses, both the breadth and the depth of spike-specific TCRs were significantly higher than at day 0 and than in MenACWY recipients. Only a handful of AZD1222 recipients were SARS-CoV-2 seropositive at baseline, limiting conclusions about previously exposed vaccinees. In the small 56-69-year group, the increase in depth fell short of significance, most likely because of low power. Most participants were white British and females outnumbered males, and the authors suggested that clonal diversity may have been underestimated. The whole spike protein was spanned by vaccine-associated CD4 TCRs, and dominant responses were seen in regions 160-218 and 743-854. No day 14 peak-response samples were available, so repertoires were characterized only after the peak T cell response. Nearly half of unique spike-specific TCRs reportedly recognized epitopes outside regions mutated in the B.1.351 and B.1.1.7 variants.

Counted from cysteine to phenylalanine, this CDR3 has 16 amino acids. This entry keeps only the CDR3 DNA: 48 bases, framed from base 1. CDR1 SGHTA and CDR2 FQGTGA were looked up in the germline V gene. The germline V and J ends show losses of 5 bases and 7 bases respectively, and no gene match explains 12 bases of the junction. The TCR was taken from an adult who received the AZD1222 COVID-19 vaccine. The rearranged chain carries TRBV7-3 and TRBJ2-1; 9 bases in between match TRBD1. The source material was peripheral blood, sampled 28 days after the second AZD1222 dose. CDR3 loop: CASSASRDRAENEQFF. The bases are TGTGCCAGCAGCGCAAGCCGGGACAGGGCTGAAAATGAGCAGTTCTTC.